The 25 T cell receptor beta chains below all came from one sample that was sequenced in a study of Graves' ophthalmopathy and Graves' hyperthyroidism. The study amplified TCR beta CDR3 regions using RNA transcripts. Second-round multiplex PCR came after a first-round RT-PCR that employed HTBI primers. TCRdb itself ran the multiplex PCR reads through MiXCR, one entry per CDR3 protein. The sample includes almost 400,000 distinct CDR3 sequences, approximately 20% of them seen just once. Material for sequencing was peripheral blood. These receptors originate from a woman under 30 with Graves' ophthalmopathy.

There are many counts of this clonotype. The chain carries TRBV7-2 and TRBJ2-5; 15 positions agree with TRBD2. The trim removed 0 bases at V and 1 base at J, leaving 3 bases unmatched. This CDR3 region has 18 residues. Looked up from germline, CDR1 is SGHTA and CDR2 is FQGNSA. CDR3 protein: CASSLAGTSGRLQETQYF. The CDR3 bases are TGTGCCAGCAGCTTAGCGGGGACTAGCGGGAGGCTCCAAGAGACCCAGTACTTC.

This clonotype has a count of ten or more. The chain is built from TRBV24-1 and TRBJ2-2; D tentatively fits TRBD1 or TRBD2 (6 bases each). The germline V and J ends were trimmed by 8 bases and 6 bases, with 15 bases remaining between them. The CDR3 consists of 14 residues. Germline lookup yields CDR1 KGHDR and CDR2 SFDVKD. In DNA, the CDR3 is TGTGCCACCAATGGGGGGCGCGGGGCCGGGGAGCTGTTTTTT. It translates to CATNGGRGAGELFF.

As concerns this clonotype: This may come from a read error, since a much larger clone is one base off. The chain has TRBV29-1 and TRBJ1-5, with 10 bases identical to TRBD1. The V segment lost 5 bases and the J segment 5 bases; nucleotides outside the gene matches: 6. Germline V gene data show CDR1 as SQVTM and CDR2 as ANQGSEA. This CDR3 spans 14 amino acids. The CDR3 DNA reads TGCAGCGTTTTAGGACAGGGGGGCGATCAGCCCCAGCATTTT. Its translation: CSVLGQGGDQPQHF.

In this sample, this clonotype turned up many times. The chain couples TRBV15 to TRBJ2-7, with 7 nucleotides matching TRBD1. The CDR3 is 15 amino acids. The germline V gene encodes CDR1 LNHNV and CDR2 YYDKDF (reference sequence). J lost 3 bases, V lost 0 bases, and 5 bases had no gene match. In DNA, the CDR3 is TGTGCCACCAGCAGAGATACTACAGGGGACTACGAGCAGTACTTC. This codes for CATSRDTTGDYEQYF. Together with reference TRBV15 and TRBJ2-7, the CDR3 gives the full variable domain: DAMVIQNPRYQVTQFGKPVTLSCSQTLNHNVMYWYQQKSSQAPKLLFHYYDKDFNNEADTPDNFQSRRPNTSFCFLDIRSPGLGDTAMYLCATSRDTTGDYEQYFGPGTRLTVT.

In this sample, this clonotype turned up many times. The genes are TRBV7-3 and TRBJ1-6; D gene unclear. The germline V and J ends were trimmed by 3 bases and 10 bases, with 10 bases remaining between them. CDR3 size: 13 residues. Germline CDR1 reads SGHTA; CDR2 reads FQGTGA. The CDR3 sequence: CASSLDGGSPLHF. For the CDR3, the DNA is TGTGCCAGCAGCTTGGATGGAGGGTCACCCCTCCACTTT.

This clonotype appeared many times. CDR3 sequence: CASGPSRLKTQYF. The CDR3 coding sequence is TGTGCCAGCGGCCCGAGTCGGTTGAAGACCCAGTACTTC. The rearrangement uses TRBV27 and TRBJ2-5; D gene uncertain. The CDR3 has 13 amino acids. Trimming removed 8 bases from V and 6 bases from J, with 16 bases in between. Per germline, CDR1 MNHEY and CDR2 SMNVEV (reference sequence).

This clonotype was found many times. The V call is TRBV12-3 or TRBV12-4, the J call TRBJ2-4; 8 bases map to TRBD1. The CDR3 covers 16 residues. Trimming removed 6 bases from V and 1 base from J; junction bases left unmatched: 8. Here the CDR3 DNA reads TGTGCCAGCAGGCCAAACAGGGGGGAGGCCAAAAACATTCAGTACTTC. This sequence encodes CASRPNRGEAKNIQYF.

This clonotype has a count of ten or more. A much larger clone is a single base away; this may be a read error. The chain carries TRBV5-6 and TRBJ2-2, with D maybe TRBD2 (6 bases). The CDR3 totals 17 residues. CDR1 and CDR2 from the germline V gene are SGHDT and YYEEEE. CDR3: CACSLGGVTKNTGELFF. The CDR3, as DNA: TGTGCCTGCAGCTTGGGAGGTGTGACTAAGAACACCGGGGAGCTGTTTTTT.

In its sample, this clonotype was seen many times. The chain carries TRBV6-2 or TRBV6-3 and TRBJ2-7, with D maybe TRBD1 (6 bases). CDR1 is MNHEY and CDR2 is SVGEGT in the germline V gene. The V and J ends lost 0 bases and 3 bases respectively, with 21 bases between them. The CDR3 consists of 18 residues. The CDR3 sequence: CASSYSSGPGNRVYEQYF. As DNA, the CDR3 is TGTGCCAGCAGTTACTCGTCCGGCCCAGGGAACAGGGTCTACGAGCAGTACTTC.

The chain uses TRBV24-1 and TRBJ2-2, with D perhaps TRBD1 (5 bases). CDR1 is KGHDR, CDR2 SFDVKD, per germline. This CDR3 comprises 16 residues. V was shortened by 0 bases and J by 2 bases, with 9 bases between the two germline ends. The CDR3 region has the DNA TGTGCCACCAGTGATTTGTCAGGGCCCAACACCGGGGAGCTGTTTTTT. Translating it yields CATSDLSGPNTGELFF.

This clonotype has a count of ten or more. The chain couples TRBV6-5 to TRBJ1-2; a possible D gene is TRBD1 (5 bases). V was pared by 2 bases and J by 8 bases, with 6 bases between. The CDR3 is made up of 11 amino acids. CDR1 and CDR2 from the germline V gene are MNHEY and SVGAGI. CDR3 protein: CASSYGAGYTF. CDR3 DNA sequence: TGTGCCAGCAGTTACGGGGCAGGCTACACCTTC.

This clonotype was detected ten times or more. The chain has TRBV6-2 or TRBV6-3 and TRBJ2-2; D is unresolved. CDR1 and CDR2 (germline): MNHEY, SVGEGT. CDR3 length equals 14 residues. V lost 1 base and J 0 bases, leaving 3 bases between the germline ends. CDR3 amino acids: CASSYYANTGELFF. CDR3 DNA: TGTGCCAGCAGTTACTACGCGAACACCGGGGAGCTGTTTTTT.

This clonotype was detected ten times or more. This sequence joins TRBV18 and TRBJ1-5, with 7 bases aligning to TRBD1. CDR3 length: 15 amino acids. Looked up from germline, CDR1 is KGHSH and CDR2 is LQKENI. The ends lost 6 bases at V and 4 bases at J; junction bases unmatched: 9. Here the CDR3 DNA reads TGTGCCAGCTCTCCAGACAGGGTTGGGAATCAGCCCCAGCATTTT. Its translation is CASSPDRVGNQPQHF.

The rearrangement joins TRBV27 to TRBJ2-7; D is unresolved. Germline V lookup: CDR1 MNHEY, CDR2 SMNVEV (reference sequence). V was clipped by 7 bases and J by 0 bases, with 10 bases between them. The CDR3 is 13 residues long. DNA of the CDR3: TGTGCCAGCAAAGGTAGCCGCTCCTACGAGCAGTACTTC. The encoded protein is CASKGSRSYEQYF.

This clonotype was counted at least ten times. The rearrangement uses TRBV6-1 and TRBJ1-2; no reliable D call. This CDR3 is built from 13 residues. Per the germline V gene, CDR1 is MNHNS and CDR2 is SASEGT. Trimming left V 3 bases short and J 4 bases short, with 9 bases between. This chain's CDR3 is CASSDWAVYGYTF. The CDR3 nucleotides are TGTGCCAGCAGTGACTGGGCGGTCTATGGCTACACCTTC.

The table lists this clonotype with many counts. The chain couples TRBV7-2 to TRBJ1-2; D remains unclear. Trimming cost V 3 bases and J 4 bases, with 9 bases left between them. Germline V gene lookup returns CDR1 SGHTA and CDR2 FQGNSA. The CDR3 has 13 residues. The CDR3 DNA sequence: TGTGCCAGCAGCTTGGCCGACACCTATGGCTACACCTTC. Translating gives CASSLADTYGYTF.

This clonotype was seen ten or more times. The chain uses TRBV29-1 and TRBJ2-6; D gene ambiguous. V dropped 4 bases and J dropped 0 bases, with 7 bases sitting between them. The CDR3 length is 14 residues. Germline CDR1 reads SQVTM; CDR2 reads ANQGSEA. The CDR3 loop is CSVVGGSGANVLTF. CDR3 DNA sequence: TGCAGCGTTGTAGGCGGCTCTGGGGCCAACGTCCTGACTTTC. Using reference TRBV29-1 and TRBJ2-6 for the parts outside the CDR3, the full variable domain is SAVISQKPSRDICQRGTSLTIQCQVDSQVTMMFWYRQQPGQSLTLIATANQGSEATYESGFVIDKFPISRPNLTFSTLTVSNMSPEDSSIYLCSVVGGSGANVLTFGAGSRLTVL.

In this sample, this clonotype turned up many times. The chain employs TRBV7-2 and TRBJ1-1; the D gene is possibly TRBD1 (6 bases). Trimming left V 8 bases short and J 4 bases short, with 23 bases between. From germline, CDR1 is SGHTA and CDR2 FQGNSA. This CDR3 comprises 16 residues. CDR3 in DNA: TGTGCCAGCGGACCGGGGGGCCTCAGGTGGGGCACTGAAGCTTTCTTT. Translated, it gives CASGPGGLRWGTEAFF.

There are many counts of this clonotype. V and J are TRBV2 and TRBJ2-2, with 9 bases that match TRBD1. Germline V gene sequence: CDR1 SNHLY, CDR2 FYNNEI. The V segment lost 2 bases and the J segment 5 bases; nucleotides outside the gene matches: 18. The CDR3 loop spans 20 amino acids. The CDR3: CASSEYGDRVNRRGTGELFF. The DNA for the CDR3 is TGTGCCAGCAGTGAATACGGGGACAGGGTCAATCGCCGAGGGACCGGGGAGCTGTTTTTT.

The rearrangement joins TRBV4-3 to TRBJ1-2, with D perhaps TRBD1 (6 bases). V shed 0 bases and J shed 2 bases, with 10 bases lying between them. The germline gives CDR1 LGHNA, CDR2 YSLEER. The CDR3 consists of 15 residues. CDR3 bases: TGCGCCAGCAGCCAAGATTCTACAGGGAACTATGGCTACACCTTC. Its translation is CASSQDSTGNYGYTF.

The V gene is TRBV6-1, the J gene TRBJ2-7; TRBD1 agrees at 7 bases. The junction had 4 bases not matched to a gene; V was cut back by 5 bases and J by 0 bases. CDR3 size: 14 residues. Germline loops: CDR1 MNHNS, CDR2 SASEGT. In DNA, the CDR3 is TGTGCCAGCAGTAAACAGGGGTTCTCCTACGAGCAGTACTTC. Residues: CASSKQGFSYEQYF.

This clonotype showed up many times. The chain carries TRBV15 and TRBJ2-5; D ambiguous. The length of the CDR3 is 16 residues. V dropped 5 bases and J dropped 1 base, with 17 bases sitting between them. The germline CDR1 and CDR2 sequences are LNHNV and YYDKDF (reference sequence). CDR3 DNA: TGTGCCACCAGCTGGCCGGTGGACCTACTCCAAGAGACCCAGTACTTC. Protein product: CATSWPVDLLQETQYF.

This clonotype was counted ten times or more. The DNA for the CDR3 is TGTGCCACCTCCCGGGGGATGAACACTGAAGCTTTCTTT. Translating gives CATSRGMNTEAFF. The gene calls are TRBV24-1 and TRBJ1-1; the D gene is possibly TRBD1 (5 bases). The germline V gene encodes CDR1 KGHDR and CDR2 SFDVKD. The CDR3 is made up of 13 amino acids. The ends were cut back, 9 bases at V and 0 bases at J, with 10 bases in the middle.

There are many counts of this clonotype. The chain couples TRBV29-1 to TRBJ2-5; D is ambiguous. The V and J ends lost 3 bases and 0 bases respectively, with 14 bases between them. CDR1 and CDR2 from the germline V gene are SQVTM and ANQGSEA. This CDR3 is built from 15 residues. CDR3 residues: CSVEKLRDNQETQYF. The DNA for the CDR3 is TGCAGCGTTGAGAAGTTGAGAGACAACCAAGAGACCCAGTACTTC. The full variable domain, completed using reference TRBV29-1 and TRBJ2-5, is SAVISQKPSRDICQRGTSLTIQCQVDSQVTMMFWYRQQPGQSLTLIATANQGSEATYESGFVIDKFPISRPNLTFSTLTVSNMSPEDSSIYLCSVEKLRDNQETQYFGPGTRLLVL.

This clonotype showed up many times. V and J are TRBV6-5 and TRBJ2-7; D tentatively fits TRBD1 or TRBD2 (6 bases each). Germline values: CDR1 MNHEY, CDR2 SVGAGI. V shed 7 bases and J shed 11 bases, with 18 bases lying between them. The CDR3 has 12 amino acids. The CDR3 is CASTPPGAVEYF. Written as DNA, the CDR3 is TGTGCCAGCACTCCCCCGGGGGCGGTGGAGTACTTC.